The source of this T cell receptor beta chain is a study of T cells in localized non-small cell lung cancer. Concerning this clone: Its antigen is currently unknown.

Profiling relied on immunoSEQ multiplex PCR, and the TCRdb table lists in-frame clones only, not all of them. The sample consists of about 78,000 clones, 80% to 90% of them appearing once. The study's findings and limits: In the blood, greater T cell density corresponded to longer overall survival. Sequencing was restricted to one tumor region; therefore, heterogeneity remains possible.

CDR3 length equals 15 residues. Germline values: CDR1 MNHEY, CDR2 SMNVEV (reference sequence). V was trimmed by 6 bases and J by 1 base, leaving 13 bases between them. The source was peripheral blood, collected before any cancer treatment. The chain links TRBV27 to TRBJ2-4; a weak D match, TRBD2 (5 bases). The origin of this receptor is a man aged 35-75 years with stage I lung adenocarcinoma. The CDR3 loop reads CASSRNSVAKNIQYF. In DNA form, the CDR3 reads TGTGCCAGCAGCCGTAATAGCGTGGCCAAAAACATTCAGTACTTC.